The following is a T cell receptor (beta chain) sequence with its context. The target antigen is unknown. This specimen belongs to a study of blood T cells in healthy people across ages. Aged roughly 6 to 100, donors were systemically healthy Caucasians from Russia. Extraction yielded at least 5 micrograms of total RNA per sample. V trimming: 4 bases; J trimming: 4 bases; junction bases outside the gene matches: 9. Germline V CDR1 and CDR2: MNHNS, SASEGT. This CDR3 is 17 amino acids long. The authors ran a second PCR of about 7 to 12 cycles using a sample-barcoded 5' primer and a J-beta primer mix. One entry per CDR3 protein results from TCRdb running MiXCR on the 5' RACE reads. This table has roughly 700,000 distinct CDR3 sequences, around 32% appearing once. Study outcomes and limitations: Estimates drawn from one million T cells were deemed to understate diversity.

V is TRBV6-1 and J is TRBJ2-3, with TRBD2 matching 12 bases. This clonotype was obtained from an elderly woman in good health. The source material was blood. In nucleotides, the CDR3 is TGTGCCAGCAGTGGGACTAGCGGGGAGGTACCCCCAGATACGCAGTATTTT. As protein: CASSGTSGEVPPDTQYF.